The present entry profiles one TCR beta chain with its context. It lacks a known antigen. No per-base quality is available; no much larger clone lies one base away. These data originate in a study of blood T cell repertoires in COVID-19 (dated by TCRdb to 2018 to 2021). Regarding the complete study: The collaborator samples originated in the United States, Italy and Spain and spanned the acute and convalescent phases of COVID-19. The material from the prospective study consisted of cDNA or gDNA derived from T cells, B-cell-depleted T cells, or PBMCs. Deeply sampled blood TCRbeta repertoires from subjects exposed to, actively infected with, or recovered from COVID-19 were included in the dataset. The repertoires were released in a freely available public database intended as a resource for research on the immune response to SARS-CoV-2. Samples were obtained from the ongoing ImmuneRACE study (first 160 participants) and from 1,000 to 1,500 subjects provided by 6 global collaborators. A de-identified subject ID, COVID-19 status, age in years and sex were almost always included in the sample metadata. HLA class I and class II types, where available, came from metadata supplied by the sample provider rather than from assay-based typing. What the research found in general, with its limitations: The quantity of clinical and demographic metadata differed by source and by participant and was supplied without curation.

Each collaborating institution followed its own protocols to collect whole blood in K2EDTA tubes. For TCRbeta analysis, collaborators shipped samples in one of three forms: frozen whole blood, isolated PBMCs, or DNA extracted from either of those sample types. The CDR3 contains 14 residues, cysteine and phenylalanine counted. The sequence is cut down to CDR3 DNA, 42 bases in frame from base 1. CDR1 LGHDT and CDR2 YNNKEL were looked up in the germline V gene (reference sequence). V is reduced by 4 bases and J by 2 bases, leaving a spacing of 9 bases between them. TCRbeta CDR3 regions were amplified from genomic DNA by means of the immunoSEQ Assay, a bias-controlled multiplex PCR. Under the source paper's analysis protocol: The number of nucleated cells in each sample was estimated from the amplification of reference gene primers within the assay. To quantify the absolute abundance of each unique TCRbeta CDR3 rearrangement, sequence reads were collapsed and filtered. For each sample, productive Simpson clonality was calculated as the square root of Simpson's diversity index over productive rearrangements. TCRdb stores this immuneACCESS table with in-frame sequences only. Part of the clones is absent; in the studies checked, under half of the shortfall reflects unresolved V genes, and no reason is known for the rest. V, J and clone size are taken as reported in that table, and D and trimming were inferred from the DNA itself. For this sample there are roughly 120,000 clones; 81% appear just once. In total, the top ten clones hold approximately 1.5% of the sample.

The sequence joins TRBV3-1 (or the pseudogene TRBV3-2) to TRBJ1-5, with the D gene not clear enough to name. The sample was peripheral blood. This TCR was sampled from a man aged 45-65 years with acute or convalescent COVID-19. Here is the DNA: TGTGCCAGCAGCCCTCGTCCTCGCAATCAGCCCCAGCATTTT. The translation is CASSPRPRNQPQHF.